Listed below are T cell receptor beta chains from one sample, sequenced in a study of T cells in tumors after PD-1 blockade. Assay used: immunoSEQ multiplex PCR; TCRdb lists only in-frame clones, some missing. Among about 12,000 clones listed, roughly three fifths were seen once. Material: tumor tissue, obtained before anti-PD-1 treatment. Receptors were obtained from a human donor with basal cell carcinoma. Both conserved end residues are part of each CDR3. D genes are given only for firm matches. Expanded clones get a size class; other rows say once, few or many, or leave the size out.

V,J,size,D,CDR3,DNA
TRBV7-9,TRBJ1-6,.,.,CASRSEGPLHF,TGTGCCAGCAGGTCGGAGGGGCCCCTCCACTTT
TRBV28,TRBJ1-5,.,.,CASSLVGEWDQPQHF,TGTGCCAGCAGTTTGGTCGGGGAATGGGATCAGCCCCAGCATTTT
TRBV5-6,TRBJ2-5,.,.,CASSSGATPGPHF,TGTGCCAGCAGCTCCGGGGCTACCCCGGGACCACACTTC
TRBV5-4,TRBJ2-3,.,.,CASSLEMAGGGSTDTQYF,TGTGCCAGCAGCTTGGAGATGGCCGGGGGAGGTTCCACAGATACGCAGTATTTT
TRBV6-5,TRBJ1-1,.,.,CASSLSLDTEAFF,TGTGCCAGCTCACTATCCCTGGACACTGAAGCTTTCTTT
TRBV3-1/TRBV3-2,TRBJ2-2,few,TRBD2,CASSLGLAGSNTGELFF,TGTGCCAGCAGCCTCGGACTAGCGGGGTCGAACACCGGGGAGCTGTTTTTT
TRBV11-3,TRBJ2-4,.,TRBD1,CASSQRDSPGGNIQYF,TGTGCCAGCAGTCAACGGGACAGCCCGGGCGGGAACATTCAGTACTTC
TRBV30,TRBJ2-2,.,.,CAWSVGLATGELFF,TGTGCCTGGAGTGTAGGGCTAGCGACCGGGGAGCTGTTTTTT
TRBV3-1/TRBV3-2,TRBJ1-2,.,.,CASSLPGKEDGYTF,TGTGCCAGCAGCTTACCAGGGAAGGAAGATGGCTACACCTTC
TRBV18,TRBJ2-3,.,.,CASSMRLSTDTQYF,TGTGCCAGCTCAATGAGGCTTAGCACAGATACGCAGTATTTT
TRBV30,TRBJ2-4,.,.,CAWSVPVLRGTKNIQYF,TGTGCCTGGAGTGTACCCGTTCTGAGGGGGACCAAAAACATTCAGTACTTC
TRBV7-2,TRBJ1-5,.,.,CASSLDTATNQPQHF,TGTGCCAGCAGCTTAGATACGGCCACAAATCAGCCCCAGCATTTT
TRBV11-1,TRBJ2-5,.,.,CASSLGRPVQETQYF,TGTGCCAGCAGCTTAGGACGGCCCGTCCAAGAGACCCAGTACTTC
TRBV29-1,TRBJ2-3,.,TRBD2,CSVAALAGDTDTQYF,TGCAGCGTCGCTGCCCTAGCGGGGGACACAGATACGCAGTATTTT
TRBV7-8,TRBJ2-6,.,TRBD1,CASRSGTGGVGANVLTF,TGTGCCAGCAGAAGTGGGACAGGGGGGGTTGGGGCCAACGTCCTGACTTTC
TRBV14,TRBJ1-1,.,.,CASSQAGMNTEAFF,TGTGCCAGCAGCCAGGCTGGTATGAACACTGAAGCTTTCTTT
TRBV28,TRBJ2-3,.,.,CASSERGRGTDTQYF,TGTGCCAGCAGCGAACGAGGGCGAGGCACAGATACGCAGTATTTT
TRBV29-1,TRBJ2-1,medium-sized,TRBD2,CSVPGGREQFF,TGCAGCGTCCCCGGGGGGAGGGAGCAGTTCTTC
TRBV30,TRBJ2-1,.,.,CAWSGFSDSYNEQFF,TGTGCCTGGAGTGGATTTAGCGACTCCTACAATGAGCAGTTCTTC
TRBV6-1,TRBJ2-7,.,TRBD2,CASSANYPAGASSYEQYF,TGTGCCAGCAGTGCAAATTATCCAGCGGGAGCAAGCTCCTACGAGCAGTACTTC
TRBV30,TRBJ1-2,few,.,CAWSRAPRTNYGYTF,TGTGCCTGGAGTAGGGCCCCCCGTACTAACTATGGCTACACCTTC
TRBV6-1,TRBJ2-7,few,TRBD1,CASRDRDNYEQYF,TGTGCCAGCCGTGACAGGGATAACTACGAGCAGTACTTC
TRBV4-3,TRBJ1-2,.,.,CASSQGSNSNYGYTF,TGCGCCAGCAGCCAAGGGAGCAACTCAAACTATGGCTACACCTTC
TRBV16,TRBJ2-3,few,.,CASSQSGGDTQYF,TGTGCCAGCAGCCAATCGGGGGGTGATACGCAGTATTTT
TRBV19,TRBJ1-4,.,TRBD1,CASSMRDRPEKLFF,TGTGCCAGTAGTATGCGGGACAGGCCTGAAAAACTGTTTTTT
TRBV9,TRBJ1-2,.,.,CASSVATGRVHGYTF,TGTGCCAGCAGCGTAGCTACAGGGAGGGTCCATGGCTACACCTTC
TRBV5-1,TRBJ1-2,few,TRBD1,CASGSEVLAGTDYGYTF,TGCGCCAGCGGGTCGGAGGTACTAGCCGGGACAGATTATGGCTACACCTTC
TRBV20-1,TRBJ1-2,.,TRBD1,CSARADRGYTF,TGCAGTGCTAGAGCGGACAGGGGCTACACCTTC
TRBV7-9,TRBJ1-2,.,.,CASSPIGLILLHF,TGTGCCAGCAGCCCGATAGGCCTGATATTGCTACACTTC
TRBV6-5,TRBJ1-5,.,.,CASSYSKTSNQPQHF,TGTGCCAGCAGTTACTCCAAGACTAGCAATCAGCCCCAGCATTTT
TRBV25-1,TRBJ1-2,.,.,CASSELGSSYTF,TGTGCCAGCAGTGAATTAGGAAGTAGCTACACCTTC
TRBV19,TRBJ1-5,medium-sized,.,CASSSGNGGNQPQHF,TGTGCCAGTAGTAGTGGCAATGGCGGCAATCAGCCCCAGCATTTT